Listed below are T cell receptor beta chains from one sample, sequenced in a study of OX40 agonist ivuxolimab in advanced cancers. Assay used: immunoSEQ multiplex PCR; TCRdb lists only in-frame clones, some missing. The sample holds 70,000 to 100,000 clones, approximately 81% seen once. Sequenced material: CD4+ or CD8+ T cells sorted from blood, taken in a trial of the OX40 agonist ivuxolimab. These receptors were collected from an adult with an advanced solid tumor such as melanoma, head and neck, liver or kidney cancer. The conserved cysteine and the conserved F or W are not part of the CDR3 here. Fields, in order: CDR3 length, J gene, V gene, D gene, CDR3 protein. A D gene is named only where the DNA matches it firmly.

>13|TRBJ1-4|TRBV2|NA
ASSLTGVVGEKLF
>14|TRBJ2-3|TRBV11-2|NA
ASSLGASYRTDTQY
>11|TRBJ2-3|TRBV6-5|NA
ASRRQRADTQY
>11|TRBJ1-1|TRBV6-5|NA
ASTSRGNTEAF
>12|TRBJ2-7|TRBV5-4|NA
ASSLGQETYEQY
>14|TRBJ2-6|TRBV7-6|NA
ASSLARDGGANVLT
>13|TRBJ1-2|TRBV25-1|NA
ASSEFSGQGYGYT
>12|TRBJ2-2|TRBV29-1|NA
SGKSGVGTGELF
>14|TRBJ2-1|TRBV7-8|TRBD2
ASSFQASGNYNEQF
>12|TRBJ1-5|TRBV5-1|NA
ASSLGGQGQPQH
>11|TRBJ1-5|TRBV29-1|TRBD1
SVAGTGIQPQH
>14|TRBJ2-5|TRBV5-8|NA
ASSDSGRLWGETQY
>13|TRBJ1-1|TRBV5-4|NA
ASSLTPSTTTEAF
>10|TRBJ1-1|TRBV27|NA
ASSLGWGPAF
>14|TRBJ1-6|TRBV25-1|TRBD1
ASSDAARQGGSPLH
>12|TRBJ2-5|TRBV10-3|TRBD1
AISEQGPQETQY
>10|TRBJ1-4|TRBV2|NA
ASSLGPQELF
>12|TRBJ2-3|TRBV7-2|NA
ASSLQGGQNTQY
>10|TRBJ1-3|TRBV9|NA
ASRSSGNTIY
>14|TRBJ1-6|TRBV30|NA
AWSMGTSESYSPLH
>11|TRBJ2-3|TRBV6-6|NA
ASGQASTDTQY
>14|TRBJ2-3|TRBV15|NA
ATSRLETGGTDTQY
>11|TRBJ2-1|TRBV13|NA
ASRSGGLNEQF
>14|TRBJ1-1|TRBV7-8|NA
ASSLPQGLGNTEAF
>12|TRBJ1-2|TRBV28|NA
ASREGGANYGYT
>12|TRBJ1-2|TRBV6-6|TRBD1
ASSYSDRGRGYT
>11|TRBJ1-2|TRBV7-2|NA
ASSLGPEVGYT
>13|TRBJ2-6|TRBV2|NA
ASSAIRSGANVLT
>12|TRBJ1-1|TRBV7-9|TRBD1
ASSDRDRGIEAF
>13|TRBJ1-5|TRBV7-6|TRBD1
ASSLGRGPNQPQH
>12|TRBJ1-2|TRBV28|NA
ASSPPMVFYGYT
>13|TRBJ2-7|TRBV15|TRBD2
ATSRQRGATYEQY
>13|TRBJ1-1|TRBV6-1|TRBD1
ASSVSGQGASEAF
>14|TRBJ2-6|TRBV5-4|TRBD1
ASSEGQGTGANVLT
>13|TRBJ2-5|TRBV7-9|TRBD2
ASSQNGGGQETQY
>16|TRBJ1-5|TRBV28|TRBD1
ASSLRGSGQGFFQPQH
>13|TRBJ1-3|TRBV7-2|TRBD1
ASSLDRGGGNTIY
>13|TRBJ2-3|TRBV11-3|TRBD2
ASSFGLAGTDTQY
>10|TRBJ1-4|TRBV28|NA
ASSGQREKLF
>14|TRBJ2-7|TRBV4-3|TRBD2
ASSQGGGGSSYEQY